A selection of T cell receptor beta chains follows, all from one sample in a study of shared clonotypes between healthy human individuals. The method was immunoSEQ multiplex PCR; TCRdb's version includes in-frame clones alone and lacks a portion of them. The data hold about 2,500,000 clones, with around nine tenths observed a single time. The sequenced material came from naive CD4+ T cells sorted from blood. The receptors derive from a man between 18 and 29 years old in good health. The CDR3 runs from the conserved cysteine through the conserved F or W. D genes are given only for firm matches. Clone size, where shown, is once, few, many, or a class for clones that have expanded.

clone_size	d_call	v_call	j_call	cdr3_nt	cdr3_aa
.	.	TRBV5-1	TRBJ2-5	TGCGCCAGCAGCGAGGAAGAGACCCAGTACTTC	CASSEEETQYF
.	TRBD2	TRBV7-2	TRBJ2-1	TGTGCCAGCAGCTCGCAGCGGGGTACCTACAATGAGCAGTTCTTC	CASSSQRGTYNEQFF
.	TRBD1	TRBV28	TRBJ2-2	TGTGCCAGCAGTTTACGACAGGGAACCGGGGAGCTGTTTTTT	CASSLRQGTGELFF
.	.	TRBV18	TRBJ2-5	TGTGCCAGCTCACCGGGGACACAGGAAGAGACCCAGTACTTC	CASSPGTQEETQYF
.	TRBD2	TRBV5-5	TRBJ2-3	TGTGCCAGCAGCTTGGGATCTAGCGGGGGCACAGATACGCAGTATTTT	CASSLGSSGGTDTQYF
.	.	TRBV5-1	TRBJ2-7	TGCGCCAGCAGCTTGATGCCGGGGGCGGAGGAGCAGTACTTC	CASSLMPGAEEQYF
.	.	TRBV7-8	TRBJ2-1	TGTGCCAGCAGCTTAGCGTGGGTGGGAGAGACCTACAATGAGCAGTTCTTC	CASSLAWVGETYNEQFF
.	TRBD2	TRBV5-4	TRBJ2-5	TGTGCCAGCAGCTTTGGGACTAGCTTCCAAGAGACCCAGTACTTC	CASSFGTSFQETQYF
.	.	TRBV11-2	TRBJ1-2	TGTGCCAGCAGCTTGGGGGAGAAGGATGGCTACACCTTC	CASSLGEKDGYTF
.	.	TRBV7-6	TRBJ2-1	TGTGCCAGCAGCTCTACATGGGGTGAGCAGTTCTTC	CASSSTWGEQFF
.	.	TRBV29-1	TRBJ1-4	TGCAGCGCTACGGACCCGGATAGAGAAAAACTGTTTTTT	CSATDPDREKLFF
.	.	TRBV7-9	TRBJ2-2	TGTGCCAGCAGACCCGAGGGGGACACCGGGGAGCTGTTTTTT	CASRPEGDTGELFF
once	TRBD1	TRBV11-2	TRBJ1-2	TGTGCCAGCAGCTTAGACCAGAGAGGGGGCGCGAGAGGCTACACCTTC	CASSLDQRGGARGYTF
.	TRBD1	TRBV6-6	TRBJ2-7	TGTGCCAGCAGCCGGGGACAGTCCTACGAGCAGTACTTC	CASSRGQSYEQYF
.	.	TRBV6-6	TRBJ2-3	TGTGCCAGCAGTTATTCGCTCGTAAATACGCAGTATTTT	CASSYSLVNTQYF
.	TRBD1	TRBV6-5	TRBJ2-7	TGTGCCAGCAACGGACAGGGGGCAGCCTACGAGCAGTACTTC	CASNGQGAAYEQYF
.	.	TRBV5-1	TRBJ2-7	TGCGCCAGCAGCTCCGGAGGTGGGGGGCCCCTGTACGAGCAGTACTTC	CASSSGGGGPLYEQYF
.	TRBD1	TRBV2	TRBJ1-1	TGTGCCAGCAGTGTTGGACAGGGGAACACTGAAGCTTTCTTT	CASSVGQGNTEAFF
.	.	TRBV5-1	TRBJ2-6	TGCGCCAGCAGCCACGGGGAATTTAGGGGCCGTCCTGGGGCCAACGTCCTGACTTTC	CASSHGEFRGRPGANVLTF
.	.	TRBV18	TRBJ1-3	TGTGCCAGCTCACAGGCAGGAATGGGCTCTGGAAACACCATATATTTT	CASSQAGMGSGNTIYF
.	.	TRBV27	TRBJ2-2	TGTGCCAGCAGAACTACCCCGGGGCGGAAGAACACCGGGGAGCTGTTTTTT	CASRTTPGRKNTGELFF
.	.	TRBV7-9	TRBJ2-4	TGTGCCAGCACCGACACCTCATTAGGGGGGCTGACCAAAAACATTCAGTACTTC	CASTDTSLGGLTKNIQYF
few	.	TRBV2	TRBJ1-2	TGTGCCAGCAGTGCGGGCTATGGCTACACCTTC	CASSAGYGYTF
.	.	TRBV12-5	TRBJ2-1	TGTGCTAGTGGTAGGAGGGAGAGCTACAATGAGCAGTTCTTC	CASGRRESYNEQFF
.	.	TRBV2	TRBJ1-3	TGTGCCAGCAGGGCCAACTCCCTCTCTGGAAACACCATATATTTT	CASRANSLSGNTIYF
.	.	TRBV7-2	TRBJ2-7	TGTGCCAGCAGCTTAGCGGGAGAATCCTACGAGCAGTACTTC	CASSLAGESYEQYF
.	.	TRBV6-1	TRBJ1-5	TGTGCCAGCAGAGAAGACCGGGACGGGGCCAATCAGCCCCAGCATTTT	CASREDRDGANQPQHF
.	.	TRBV6-5	TRBJ1-5	TGTGCCAGCAGTTCAGGGGCTCATAATCAGCCCCAGCATTTT	CASSSGAHNQPQHF
.	TRBD1	TRBV7-2	TRBJ2-5	TGTGCCAGCAGCTTACATAAGGGGGCGATCTCCCAGTACTTC	CASSLHKGAISQYF
.	.	TRBV9	TRBJ2-7	TGTGCCAGCACCATTCGTACTTTTTTCCCTAATGGGGGTCCCTACGAGCAGTACTTC	CASTIRTFFPNGGPYEQYF
.	TRBD1	TRBV2	TRBJ2-7	TGTGCCAGCAGAACTCCGGGACAGTCCTACGAGCAGTACTTC	CASRTPGQSYEQYF
.	TRBD1	TRBV7-9	TRBJ1-4	TGTGCCAGCAGCTTACGGTCTTCGGCAGGGGGCCGTGAAAAACTGTTTTTT	CASSLRSSAGGREKLFF
.	TRBD2	TRBV4-3	TRBJ2-1	TGCGCCAGCAGCCAAGATATCCCCTCCAACAGCGGGAGATACAATGAGCAGTTCTTC	CASSQDIPSNSGRYNEQFF
.	.	TRBV7-2	TRBJ1-4	TGTGCCAGCAGCTCCCAGGGCCCACTGTTTTTT	CASSSQGPLFF
.	.	TRBV10-3	TRBJ2-2	TGTGCCATCAGTCCCTCTAGCACCGGGGAGCTGTTTTTT	CAISPSSTGELFF
.	TRBD2	TRBV5-4	TRBJ2-1	TGTGCCAGCAGCTCGGGACTAGCGGGCTCCTACAATGAGCAGTTCTTC	CASSSGLAGSYNEQFF
.	.	TRBV30	TRBJ2-7	TGTGCCTGGAGCGCGGGGTACGAGCAGTACTTC	CAWSAGYEQYF
.	.	TRBV28	TRBJ1-1	TGTGCCAGCAGTTCCCCCCGGGGGGCGAGTAGCACTGAAGCTTTCTTT	CASSSPRGASSTEAFF
.	TRBD2	TRBV7-2	TRBJ2-5	TGTGCCAGCAGCTTAGTGGGACTAGCGGGAGCGATACAAGAGACCCAGTACTTC	CASSLVGLAGAIQETQYF
.	.	TRBV5-8	TRBJ1-4	TGTGCCAGCAGCCCCCCCGGGGTGAAAAAACTGTTTTTT	CASSPPGVKKLFF
.	TRBD2	TRBV10-3	TRBJ2-3	TGTGCCAGCGTGGTTAGCGGGGGGGCAGATACGCAGTATTTT	CASVVSGGADTQYF
.	.	TRBV30	TRBJ1-1	TGTGCCTGGAACCGACAGGCGAACACTGAAGCTTTCTTT	CAWNRQANTEAFF
.	.	TRBV2	TRBJ1-1	TGTGCCAGCAGTGAAGTCGGGGGGGCAAGCACTGAAGCTTTCTTT	CASSEVGGASTEAFF
once	.	TRBV11-2	TRBJ1-6	TGTGCCAGCAGCCCGGACAGAAATTCACCCCTCCACTTT	CASSPDRNSPLHF
.	.	TRBV6-1	TRBJ2-7	TGTGCCAGCACAGGGGCTTACGAGCAGTACTTC	CASTGAYEQYF
.	TRBD1	TRBV10-3	TRBJ2-3	TGTGCCATCTCAGGGGGCGCTCCAAGCACAGATACGCAGTATTTT	CAISGGAPSTDTQYF
.	TRBD1	TRBV6-5	TRBJ1-3	TGTGCCAGCAGCCAGACAGGGCCCCGAAACACCATATATTTT	CASSQTGPRNTIYF
once	TRBD1	TRBV6-5	TRBJ2-3	TGTGCCAGCAAGGGACAGGGCACAGATACGCAGTATTTT	CASKGQGTDTQYF
.	.	TRBV5-4	TRBJ2-7	TGTGCCAGCAGCCCCACCCCCAATTCCTACGAGCAGTACTTC	CASSPTPNSYEQYF
.	TRBD2	TRBV5-4	TRBJ2-5	TGTGCCAGCAGCCTCGGGACTAGCGGGACCTTACTTGTTGGGGAGACCCAGTACTTC	CASSLGTSGTLLVGETQYF
.	.	TRBV25-1	TRBJ2-2	TGTGCCAGCAGTGAATTGGGTTTAGGGCAGGGCCACGGGGAGCTGTTTTTT	CASSELGLGQGHGELFF
.	TRBD1	TRBV5-6	TRBJ1-4	TGTGCCAGCAGCTTGCGGTGGACAGGGGTAACTAATGAAAAACTGTTTTTT	CASSLRWTGVTNEKLFF
.	.	TRBV5-6	TRBJ2-5	TGTGCCAGCAGCTTTGGGCAAGGGTTCCAAGAGACCCAGTACTTC	CASSFGQGFQETQYF